The rows below give T cell receptor beta chains drawn from one sample of a study of shared T cell receptors in the human thymus. Measured with immunoSEQ multiplex PCR; TCRdb has only the in-frame clones, and not every one. The sample lists hundreds of thousands of clones; approximately 78% were seen once. The same data also went into a second study, on human thymus T cells.

Sequencing was done on a sample of thymocytes. These receptors were collected from a boy younger than two with a congenital heart defect. CDR3s include the opening cysteine and the closing phenylalanine or tryptophan. The D gene is left open where the match is weak. Size values are once, few and many counts, or a class for expanded clones, and some rows have none.

clone_size,v_call,j_call,d_call,cdr3_nt,cdr3_aa
-,TRBV27,TRBJ1-2,-,TGTGCCAGCAGTTCCCGTCCCGGGTATGGCTACACCTTC,CASSSRPGYGYTF
-,TRBV28,TRBJ2-1,-,TGTGCCAGCACCCTAGGGGCAACTAAAGGTGGCGATGAGCAGTTCTTC,CASTLGATKGGDEQFF
-,TRBV14,TRBJ2-3,TRBD1,TGTGCCAGCAGCCCTTGGGACAGGGGAGGGCCTAGCACAGATACGCAGTATTTT,CASSPWDRGGPSTDTQYF
-,TRBV7-9,TRBJ2-4,-,TGTGCCAGCAGCTTAGTACGAGGGGGAAACATTCAGTACTTC,CASSLVRGGNIQYF
-,TRBV11-2,TRBJ2-3,-,TGTGCCAGCAGCTTAGGGGCGTACGGGAGTACGGTAGATACGCAGTATTTT,CASSLGAYGSTVDTQYF
-,TRBV14,TRBJ1-1,TRBD1,TGTGCCAGCAGGCCGTCCGGGACAGGGGGTTTTAACACTGAAGCTTTCTTT,CASRPSGTGGFNTEAFF
-,TRBV7-9,TRBJ1-2,TRBD1,TGTGCCAGCAGCCCAGGACAGGAGGGGGGCTATGGCTACACCTTC,CASSPGQEGGYGYTF
-,TRBV21-1,TRBJ1-2,-,TGTGCCAGCAGCAATGGTCCGGGACAGGGGAACTATGGCTACACCTTC,CASSNGPGQGNYGYTF
-,TRBV5-1,TRBJ1-3,-,TGCGCCAGCAGCTTGGGAGACCCTTGGAGGGGACCTGGAAACACCATATATTTT,CASSLGDPWRGPGNTIYF
-,TRBV7-7,TRBJ2-1,TRBD2,TGTGCTAGCAGCTTCCCCCCACAGACTAGCGGGGAGTTCTTC,CASSFPPQTSGEFF
-,TRBV5-4,TRBJ2-7,TRBD1,TGTGCCAGCAGCGCGGGACAGGAGGCCTACGAGCAGTACTTC,CASSAGQEAYEQYF
-,TRBV9,TRBJ2-6,-,TGTGCCAGCAGCGTGGGAGTCTTCTCTGGGGCCAACGTCCTGACTTTC,CASSVGVFSGANVLTF
-,TRBV6-6,TRBJ1-1,-,TGTGCCAGCAGTTTCCCCAGGGATTTCGACACTGAAGCTTTCTTT,CASSFPRDFDTEAFF
-,TRBV4-2,TRBJ1-2,-,TGTGCCAGCAGCCAAGAAGCGGCCAGCCTTCTTCTTGGCTACACCTTC,CASSQEAASLLLGYTF
-,TRBV5-4,TRBJ2-5,-,TGTGCCAGCAGCTTCCCCCCTCGGGAGACCCAGTACTTC,CASSFPPRETQYF
-,TRBV30,TRBJ2-5,TRBD1,TGTGCCTGGAGTGTAGGGACAGGGGGTGAGCGGGGGTACCAAGAGACCCAGTACTTC,CAWSVGTGGERGYQETQYF
-,TRBV10-3,TRBJ1-1,-,TGTGCCATGCGGTCGAGGCCCAGCTTGAACACTGAAGCTTTCTTT,CAMRSRPSLNTEAFF
-,TRBV27,TRBJ2-1,-,TGTGCCAGCAGTTTAAGGGGGTTCTCCTACAATGAGCAGTTCTTC,CASSLRGFSYNEQFF
-,TRBV19,TRBJ1-2,-,TGTGCCAGTAGTTTTCCTATTGGTGGCTACACCTTC,CASSFPIGGYTF
-,TRBV27,TRBJ2-7,TRBD1,TGTGCCAGCAGTTTACAGGGGGCGTTTTCCTACGAGCAGTACTTC,CASSLQGAFSYEQYF
few,TRBV13,TRBJ1-1,-,TGTGCCAGCAGATATAAGGGGTGTTTGGACACTGAAGCTTTCTTT,CASRYKGCLDTEAFF
-,TRBV19,TRBJ1-5,-,TGTGCCAGTAGTATAGTAGGGGTAAGCAATCAGCCCCAGCATTTT,CASSIVGVSNQPQHF
-,TRBV25-1,TRBJ2-4,-,TGTGCCAGCAGTCCAGGGGGGACGAGGGTCAAAAACATTCAGTACTTC,CASSPGGTRVKNIQYF
-,TRBV25-1,TRBJ2-3,-,TGTGCCAGCCATGGCCGGGAAGCCACAGATACGCAGTATTTT,CASHGREATDTQYF
-,TRBV7-2,TRBJ2-3,TRBD1,TGTGCCAGCAGCTTGGGACAGGGGGCTCTGGATACGCAGTATTTT,CASSLGQGALDTQYF
-,TRBV5-4,TRBJ2-7,-,TGTGCCAGCAGCCTCGACGACAGGACCTACGAGCAGTACTTC,CASSLDDRTYEQYF
-,TRBV9,TRBJ2-2,TRBD2,TGTGCCAGCAGCGCCTCACCACCGGGACTAGCGGGAACCGGGGAGCTGTTTTTT,CASSASPPGLAGTGELFF